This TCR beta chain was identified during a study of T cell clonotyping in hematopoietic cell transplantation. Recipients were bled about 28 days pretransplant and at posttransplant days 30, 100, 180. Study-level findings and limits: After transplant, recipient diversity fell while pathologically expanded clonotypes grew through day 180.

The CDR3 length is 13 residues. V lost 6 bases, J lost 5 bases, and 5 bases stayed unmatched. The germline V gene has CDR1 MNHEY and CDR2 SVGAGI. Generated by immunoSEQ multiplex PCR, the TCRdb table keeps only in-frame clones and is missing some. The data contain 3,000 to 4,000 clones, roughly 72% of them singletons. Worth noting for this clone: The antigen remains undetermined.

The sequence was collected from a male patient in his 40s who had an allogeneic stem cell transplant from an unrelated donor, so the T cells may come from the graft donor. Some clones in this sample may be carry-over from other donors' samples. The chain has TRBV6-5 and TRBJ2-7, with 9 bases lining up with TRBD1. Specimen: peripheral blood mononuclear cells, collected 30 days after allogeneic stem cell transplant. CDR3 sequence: CASRWDRDNEQYF. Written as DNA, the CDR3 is TGTGCCAGCAGGTGGGACAGGGATAACGAGCAGTACTTC.